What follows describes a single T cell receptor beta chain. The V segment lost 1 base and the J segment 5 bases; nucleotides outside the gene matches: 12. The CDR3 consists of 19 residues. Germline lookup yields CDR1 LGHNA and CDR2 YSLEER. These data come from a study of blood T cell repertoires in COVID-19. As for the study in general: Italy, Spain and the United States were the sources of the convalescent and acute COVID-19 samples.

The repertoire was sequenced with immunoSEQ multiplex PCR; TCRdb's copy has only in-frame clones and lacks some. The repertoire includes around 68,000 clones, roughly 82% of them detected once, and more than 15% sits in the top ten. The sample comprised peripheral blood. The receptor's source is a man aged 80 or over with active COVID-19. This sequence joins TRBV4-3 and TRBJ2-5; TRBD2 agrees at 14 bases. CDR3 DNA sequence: TGCGCCAGCAGCCAAGGGAACCTAGGACTAGCGGGGGGAGGCGAGACCCAGTACTTC. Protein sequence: CASSQGNLGLAGGGETQYF.